The rows below give T cell receptor beta chains drawn from one sample of a study of T-cell memory formation after mild COVID-19. One entry per CDR3 protein, called by TCRdb with MiXCR from the 5' RACE reads. Of hundreds of thousands of distinct CDR3 sequences in the sample, around 25% were seen once. Sequences were obtained from PBMCs or a T cell subset sorted from them (not recorded which). These receptors originate from an adult woman who had mild COVID-19 (a few samples of this study predate the infection). Cell type and time point are not known. The CDR3 runs from the conserved cysteine through the conserved F or W. D genes are given only for firm matches. Some rows have no size entry. The others give once, few or many, or a class for an expanded clone.

>TRBJ2-3|many|NA|TRBV9
CASSVVLSTDTQYF
TGTGCCAGCAGCGTGGTGTTAAGCACAGATACGCAGTATTTT
>TRBJ1-1|few|TRBD1|TRBV7-9
CASSGWDSLKAFF
TGTGCCAGCAGCGGCTGGGACAGCCTTAAAGCTTTCTTT
>TRBJ2-2|few|NA|TRBV6-2/TRBV6-3
CASTIWASGELFF
TGTGCCAGCACGATCTGGGCGTCCGGGGAGCTGTTTTTT
>TRBJ2-6|few|NA|TRBV2
CASSPSYLSLKGLSGANVLTF
TGTGCCAGCAGTCCCTCCTATCTCTCACTGAAGGGGCTCTCTGGGGCCAACGTCCTGACTTTC
>TRBJ1-4|NA|TRBD1|TRBV7-8
CASSLGDRVRREKLFF
TGTGCCAGCAGCTTAGGGGACAGGGTTAGGCGGGAAAAACTGTTTTTT
>TRBJ2-1|NA|NA|TRBV2
CASSGVGGPTLYNEQFF
TGTGCCAGCAGTGGGGTTGGGGGCCCCACCCTGTACAATGAGCAGTTCTTC
>TRBJ2-7|few|TRBD2|TRBV28
CASSTVAREGNSYEQYF
TGTGCCAGCAGTACTGTCGCCCGGGAGGGTAACTCCTACGAGCAGTACTTC
>TRBJ2-1|NA|NA|TRBV10-3
CAISGQSNEQFF
TGTGCCATCAGCGGACAGAGCAATGAGCAGTTCTTC
>TRBJ2-2|NA|NA|TRBV2
CASRAGGRTGELFF
TGTGCCAGCAGGGCCGGGGGCAGAACCGGGGAGCTGTTTTTT
>TRBJ1-1|NA|TRBD1|TRBV4-2
CASSSGQNDDTEAFF
TGTGCCAGCAGCTCGGGACAGAATGACGACACTGAAGCTTTCTTT
>TRBJ1-2|few|NA|TRBV11-2
CASSPTGSRGGYTF
TGTGCCAGCAGCCCAACAGGGTCCCGGGGTGGCTACACCTTC
>TRBJ2-1|NA|TRBD2|TRBV12-5
CASGWGSGRYDEQFF
TGTGCTAGTGGATGGGGTAGCGGGAGGTATGATGAGCAGTTCTTC
>TRBJ2-7|few|NA|TRBV19
CASSIGQNEQYF
TGTGCCAGTAGTATTGGCCAGAACGAGCAGTACTTC